A selection of T cell receptor beta chains follows, all from one sample in a study of spatial heterogeneity in lung cancer. Each CDR3 protein is one row after TCRdb ran MiXCR on the 5' RACE reads. The table records about 3,400 distinct CDR3 sequences, around 6% of them present only once. The specimen was lung tumor tissue, collected at surgery. Receptors originate from a female donor with early-stage non-small cell lung cancer. The CDR3 runs from the conserved cysteine through the conserved F or W. D genes are given only for firm matches. The size field is filled for only some rows; it gives once, few, many or a size class.

cdr3_aa	cdr3_nt	d_call	clone_size	v_call	j_call
CASSQGTPNQPQHF	TGTGCCAGCAGCCAAGGGACACCGAATCAGCCCCAGCATTTT	.	medium-sized	TRBV28	TRBJ1-5
CASRSFGSGRGRETQYF	TGTGCCAGCCGGAGTTTTGGAAGCGGGAGAGGTCGAGAGACCCAGTACTTC	TRBD2	medium-sized	TRBV19	TRBJ2-5
CASSPGASGTGPYNEQFF	TGTGCCAGCTCACCAGGGGCCTCAGGGACAGGGCCCTACAATGAGCAGTTCTTC	TRBD1	medium-sized	TRBV18	TRBJ2-1
CASSAWTGDNSPLHF	TGTGCCAGCAGCGCCTGGACAGGGGACAATTCACCCCTCCACTTT	TRBD1	medium-sized	TRBV9	TRBJ1-6
CASSQGGEVTGELFF	TGCGCCAGCAGCCAAGGCGGAGAAGTGACCGGGGAGCTGTTTTTT	.	many	TRBV4-3	TRBJ2-2
CASSHNDEQYF	TGTGCCAGCAGTCATAATGACGAGCAGTACTTC	.	medium-sized	TRBV27	TRBJ2-7
CASSTPRGITDTQYF	TGTGCCAGCAGCACCCCACGAGGGATCACAGATACGCAGTATTTT	.	medium-sized	TRBV9	TRBJ2-3
CASSQEGREWYEQYF	TGTGCCAGCAGCCAAGAGGGGCGGGAGTGGTACGAGCAGTACTTC	TRBD2	medium-sized	TRBV4-2	TRBJ2-7
CSARDSGNTGELFF	TGCAGTGCTAGAGATTCTGGGAACACCGGGGAGCTGTTTTTT	.	medium-sized	TRBV20-1	TRBJ2-2
CASSHPTGGYGNQPQHF	TGTGCCAGCAGCCACCCGACAGGGGGCTATGGCAATCAGCCCCAGCATTTT	TRBD1	.	TRBV2	TRBJ1-5
CASRTTGVQPGANVLTF	TGTGCCAGTAGAACGACAGGGGTCCAGCCAGGGGCCAACGTCCTGACTTTC	TRBD1	medium-sized	TRBV19	TRBJ2-6
CASSTRLAGLTGELFF	TGTGCCAGCAGCACCCGACTAGCGGGTCTTACCGGGGAGCTGTTTTTT	TRBD2	medium-sized	TRBV7-2	TRBJ2-2
CASSFSRYGYTF	TGTGCCAGCAGTTTTTCCCGCTATGGCTACACCTTC	.	medium-sized	TRBV28	TRBJ1-2
CATAMTGGLYTEAFF	TGTGCCACCGCAATGACAGGGGGATTGTACACTGAAGCTTTCTTT	TRBD1	many	TRBV27	TRBJ1-1
CASSLQGPVRNEQFF	TGTGCCAGCAGCCTACAGGGGCCGGTGAGGAATGAGCAGTTCTTC	TRBD1	many	TRBV7-2	TRBJ2-1
CASSYSGASTEAFF	TGTGCCAGCAGTTACTCCGGAGCGAGCACTGAAGCTTTCTTT	.	few	TRBV6-6	TRBJ1-1
CASSRQNSNTEAFF	TGTGCCAGCTCACGACAGAATTCGAACACTGAAGCTTTCTTT	.	many	TRBV18	TRBJ1-1
CASSSRQAGGYGYTF	TGTGCCAGCAGTTCACGACAGGCTGGAGGCTATGGCTACACCTTC	.	medium-sized	TRBV27	TRBJ1-2
CASSPVTDLLTDTQYF	TGTGCCAGCTCACCAGTCACGGACCTGCTCACAGATACGCAGTATTTT	.	medium-sized	TRBV18	TRBJ2-3
CASSQRTLSYEQYF	TGTGCCAGCAGCCAACGGACACTCTCCTACGAGCAGTACTTC	.	few	TRBV3-1	TRBJ2-7
CSVEGLAGVLGGELFF	TGCAGCGTTGAGGGACTAGCGGGCGTTTTAGGCGGGGAGCTGTTTTTT	TRBD2	once	TRBV29-1	TRBJ2-2
CASRTAWGTDTQYF	TGTGCCAGCAGAACGGCCTGGGGCACAGATACGCAGTATTTT	.	many	TRBV5-6	TRBJ2-3
CSARNWVTDEQYF	TGCAGTGCCAGAAATTGGGTCACTGACGAGCAGTACTTC	.	medium-sized	TRBV20-1	TRBJ2-7
CASRGQGAGQPQHF	TGTGCCAGCAGGGGACAGGGGGCCGGGCAGCCCCAGCATTTT	TRBD1	medium-sized	TRBV27	TRBJ1-5
CASLWSPVDNEQFF	TGCGCCAGCCTATGGTCGCCCGTCGACAATGAGCAGTTCTTC	.	many	TRBV10-2	TRBJ2-1
CASSLLPHDTSGHPTQFF	TGTGCCAGCAGCTTACTCCCTCACGATACTAGCGGGCATCCAACCCAGTTCTTC	TRBD2	medium-sized	TRBV11-2	TRBJ2-1
CAISGTSGYYEQYF	TGTGCCATCAGTGGGACTAGCGGTTACTACGAGCAGTACTTC	TRBD2	large	TRBV10-3	TRBJ2-7
CASSLGDGPYEQYF	TGTGCCAGCAGCTTGGGGGACGGGCCCTACGAGCAGTACTTC	.	.	TRBV5-6	TRBJ2-7
CASWNLRNEQFF	TGTGCCAGCTGGAACCTAAGGAATGAGCAGTTCTTC	.	many	TRBV6-1	TRBJ2-1
CASSQDRSSKQFYGYTF	TGCGCCAGCAGCCAAGATCGAAGTAGTAAGCAATTCTATGGCTACACCTTC	.	medium-sized	TRBV4-1	TRBJ1-2